Shown below are 24 T cell receptor beta chains from a single sample sequenced in a study of T cell repertoires in cytomegalovirus infection. TCRdb reprocessed the reads via MiXCR and lists one record per CDR3 protein. The repertoire has 310,000 or so distinct CDR3 sequences, around a quarter of them found once; the top ten carry 13%. For these TCRs, the target antigens are not known. The specimen comprised cultured PBMCs, sampled from culture after CMV antigen stimulation. Source of these receptors: a human donor in good health (CMV status not recorded). Some clones in this sample may be carry-over from other donors' samples.

The rearrangement uses TRBV12-3 or TRBV12-4 and TRBJ1-4; D unclear. The germline V and J ends were trimmed by 4 bases and 0 bases, with 12 bases remaining between them. The CDR3 is 16 amino acids. The CDR3 region is CASSSFRHSTNEKLFF. CDR3 nucleotides: TGTGCCAGCAGTTCCTTTCGACACTCAACTAATGAAAAACTGTTTTTT.

The rearrangement joins TRBV6-8 to TRBJ1-1; D might be TRBD1 (5 bases). V lost 2 bases, J lost 11 bases, and 18 bases lay in between. The CDR3 is made up of 14 amino acids. Per germline, CDR1 MNHGY and CDR2 SAAAGT. CDR3: CASSYPGTGFRAFF. The DNA of the CDR3 is TGTGCCAGCAGTTACCCTGGGACGGGCTTTCGGGCTTTCTTT.

This clonotype was found many times. This chain uses TRBV6-2 or TRBV6-3 with TRBJ2-1; D is unresolved. CDR1 and CDR2 from the germline V gene are MNHEY and SVGEGT. The V and J ends lost 8 bases and 4 bases respectively, with 6 bases between them. This CDR3 is 11 amino acids long. Here the CDR3 reads CASLKYNEQFF. DNA of the CDR3: TGTGCCAGCCTGAAGTACAATGAGCAGTTCTTC.

This clonotype was seen a handful of times. The chain links TRBV12-5 to TRBJ2-2; 9 bases map to TRBD1. Germline values: CDR1 LGHNT, CDR2 FRNRAP. The CDR3 is 15 residues long. Trimming took 1 base from V and 3 from J; bases not matched to a gene: 0. For the CDR3, the DNA is TGTGCTAGTGGTTTGGGGGACAGGGACACCGGGGAGCTGTTTTTT. Its protein is CASGLGDRDTGELFF.

The chain has TRBV20-1 and TRBJ2-5, with 9 bases aligning to TRBD2. Germline CDR1 is DFQATT and CDR2 is SNEGSKA (reference sequence). J lost 0 bases, V lost 7 bases, and 3 bases had no gene match. There are 13 residues in the CDR3. CDR3 in amino acids: CSGGRGNQETQYF. DNA for the CDR3: TGCAGTGGCGGGAGGGGGAACCAAGAGACCCAGTACTTC.

This clonotype was seen more than once but under ten times. The rearrangement joins TRBV19 to TRBJ2-2; a possible D gene is TRBD1 (6 bases). V dropped 1 base and J dropped 7 bases, with 16 bases sitting between them. The germline V gene has CDR1 LNHDA and CDR2 SQIVND (reference sequence). This CDR3 is built from 16 residues. The CDR3 here is CASSIAPLDRHGELFF. CDR3 bases: TGTGCCAGTAGTATAGCCCCGCTCGACAGGCACGGGGAGCTGTTTTTT. Drawing the rest from reference TRBV19 and TRBJ2-2, the complete variable domain is DGGITQSPKYLFRKEGQNVTLSCEQNLNHDAMYWYRQDPGQGLRLIYYSQIVNDFQKGDIAEGYSVSREKKESFPLTVTSAQKNPTAFYLCASSIAPLDRHGELFFGEGSRLTVL.

The CDR3, as DNA: TGCAGTGCTACCGATAAGGCGGGCCAGACCTTCACAGATACGCAGTATTTT. Protein sequence: CSATDKAGQTFTDTQYF. The rearrangement links TRBV20-1 to TRBJ2-3, with D possibly matching TRBD2 (5 bases). CDR1 and CDR2 (germline): DFQATT, SNEGSKA (reference sequence). The CDR3 sequence is 17 residues long. Trimming pared 4 bases from V and 2 bases from J, leaving 22 bases between.

This clonotype was seen only a few times. V usage is TRBV12-3 or TRBV12-4 and J usage is TRBJ2-1, with 9 nucleotides matching TRBD2. The CDR3 length is 14 residues. V lost 7 bases to trimming and J lost 5 bases; unmatched junction nucleotides: 6. The CDR3 DNA follows: TGTGCCAGCAAGATGCTAGCGGGAAACAATGAGCAGTTCTTC. Translating gives CASKMLAGNNEQFF.

In its sample, this clonotype ranks as medium-sized (0.01 to 0.1%). The J gene is TRBJ2-7, the V gene TRBV7-2; the match to TRBD1 covers 11 bases. The CDR3 has 14 residues. With V trimmed by 5 bases and J by 7 bases, 7 bases remained unmatched. The germline V gene encodes CDR1 SGHTA and CDR2 FQGNSA. The CDR3: CASSQGQGAREQYV. CDR3 nucleotide sequence: TGTGCCAGCAGCCAAGGACAGGGGGCGCGGGAGCAGTACGTC.

The genes are TRBV4-3 and TRBJ2-7; TRBD1 is a possible D gene (6 bases). The CDR3 spans 15 residues. V lost 4 bases to trimming and J lost 6 bases, with 19 bases between them. Germline CDR1 LGHNA, CDR2 YSLEER. The CDR3 region is CASSPRRDRTVEQYF. The CDR3 DNA follows: TGCGCCAGCAGCCCCCGCCGCGACAGGACGGTCGAGCAGTACTTC.

This clonotype was observed at least ten times. The V and J genes are TRBV7-2 and TRBJ1-2; D possibly corresponds to TRBD1 (6 bases). The CDR3 is 13 residues long. Looked up from germline, CDR1 is SGHTA and CDR2 is FQGNSA. Trimming left V 5 bases short and J 3 bases short, with 10 bases between. The CDR3 DNA reads as TGTGCCAGCAGCGAAACAGGGTACTATGGCTACACCTTC. This translates into CASSETGYYGYTF.

V gene TRBV7-2 combines with J gene TRBJ2-1; D might be TRBD2 (5 bases). CDR1 and CDR2 from the germline V gene are SGHTA and FQGNSA. V was clipped by 5 bases and J by 0 bases, with 20 bases between them. CDR3 size: 18 residues. The CDR3 reads CASSPLGGRALSYNEQFF. CDR3 in DNA: TGTGCCAGCAGCCCCCTGGGTGGGCGGGCCCTCTCCTACAATGAGCAGTTCTTC.

The chain recombines TRBV6-2 or TRBV6-3 with TRBJ1-5, with D perhaps TRBD1 (6 bases). V was cut by 5 bases and J by 6 bases, with 14 bases left in between. The length of the CDR3 is 14 residues. Germline CDR1 reads MNHEY; CDR2 reads SVGEGT. The DNA of the CDR3 is TGTGCCAGCAGTCTTGACAGGTTCGGTCAGCCCCAGCATTTT. It is translated as CASSLDRFGQPQHF.

This clonotype was found a few times. This sequence joins TRBV18 and TRBJ2-2; unclear D gene. Germline CDR1 is KGHSH and CDR2 is LQKENI. Trimming pared 5 bases from V and 3 bases from J, leaving 7 bases between. CDR3 length: 13 amino acids. The CDR3 sequence: CASSSMDTGELFF. As DNA, the CDR3 is TGTGCCAGCTCATCAATGGACACCGGGGAGCTGTTTTTT. Full variable domain (remainder filled in from reference TRBV18 and TRBJ2-2): NAGVMQNPRHLVRRRGQEARLRCSPMKGHSHVYWYRQLPEEGLKFMVYLQKENIIDESGMPKERFSAEFPKEGPSILRIQQVVRGDSAAYFCASSSMDTGELFFGEGSRLTVL.

V is TRBV4-3 and J is TRBJ1-2, with D unclear. Germline assignment: CDR1 LGHNA and CDR2 YSLEER. V was cut by 4 bases and J by 0 bases, with 21 bases left in between. The CDR3 runs to 18 residues. The CDR3 sequence is CASSPWLNREQANYGYTF. The CDR3 DNA follows: TGCGCCAGCAGCCCCTGGCTTAATCGCGAACAAGCTAACTATGGCTACACCTTC.

This clonotype was detected only a few times. The V gene is TRBV20-1, the J gene TRBJ2-7, with 8 bases that match TRBD1. The CDR3 loop spans 16 amino acids. CDR1 and CDR2 from the germline V gene are DFQATT and SNEGSKA (reference sequence). The V segment lost 0 bases and the J segment 3 bases; nucleotides outside the gene matches: 10. The CDR3: CSARDMTGVRIYEQYF. Here the CDR3 DNA reads TGCAGTGCTAGAGACATGACAGGGGTTAGGATCTACGAGCAGTACTTC.

The V and J genes are TRBV28 and TRBJ2-3; 10 bases are a match to TRBD2. The ends lost 4 bases at V and 4 bases at J; junction bases unmatched: 5. Germline loops: CDR1 MDHEN, CDR2 SYDVKM. The CDR3 sequence is 15 residues long. Here the CDR3 DNA reads TGTGCCAGCAGTTCTAGCGGGAGTACCCCAGATACGCAGTATTTT. As protein: CASSSSGSTPDTQYF.

This clonotype was detected a few times. The V call is TRBV20-1, the J call TRBJ2-1, with 9 nucleotides matching TRBD2. Unmatched junction bases numbered 7, after V lost 3 bases and J lost 7 bases. This CDR3 has 14 amino acids. From germline, CDR1 is DFQATT and CDR2 SNEGSKA (reference sequence). CDR3 DNA sequence: TGCAGTGCTAGGACCGGGACTAGCTTAAATGAGCAGTTCTTC. Translated, it gives CSARTGTSLNEQFF.

Regarding this clonotype: Being one base from a much bigger clone, this may be a read error. The chain couples TRBV28 to TRBJ1-2, with TRBD1 matching 9 bases. This CDR3 is 14 amino acids long. Germline CDR1 and CDR2: MDHEN and SYDVKM. The CDR3 protein is CAGRPQGAFYGYTF. CDR3 nucleotide sequence: TGTGCCGGCAGACCACAGGGGGCTTTCTATGGCTACACCTTC.

In this sample, this clonotype turned up a few times. The chain is built from TRBV11-2 and TRBJ1-1; D gene unclear. The CDR3 spans 15 residues. V shed 0 bases and J shed 0 bases, with 8 bases lying between them. CDR1 is SGHAT, CDR2 FQNNGV, per germline. In DNA, the CDR3 is TGTGCCAGCAGCTTAGAGGAGGGCTTGAACACTGAAGCTTTCTTT. Translating gives CASSLEEGLNTEAFF.

This clonotype was found a few times. The rearrangement joins TRBV11-2 to TRBJ2-1, with 13 bases that match TRBD2. The V gene's germline CDR1 is SGHAT and CDR2 FQNNGV. This CDR3 has 21 amino acids. J lost 0 bases, V lost 4 bases, and 15 bases had no gene match. The DNA of the CDR3 is TGTGCCAGCAGCTCAGGACTAGCGGGAGAGTTGGCTAAATTCTCCTACAATGAGCAGTTCTTC. Its protein is CASSSGLAGELAKFSYNEQFF.

This chain uses TRBV7-2 with TRBJ1-2; D possibly corresponds to TRBD1 (5 bases). Germline loops: CDR1 SGHTA, CDR2 FQGNSA. Trimming took 3 bases from V and 6 from J, leaving 11 bases between them. The CDR3 spans 13 residues. The DNA for the CDR3 is TGTGCCAGCAGCTTTGGGGGTAGGCATGGCTACACCTTC. Encoded protein: CASSFGGRHGYTF.

The chain joins TRBV6-5 to TRBJ2-7; D is unclear. V lost 0 bases and J 6 bases, leaving 12 bases between the germline ends. Per germline, CDR1 MNHEY and CDR2 SVGAGI. The CDR3 length is 14 residues. CDR3 amino acids: CASSYSNGPLEQYF. As DNA, the CDR3 is TGTGCCAGCAGTTACTCGAACGGGCCCCTCGAGCAGTACTTC.

The chain links TRBV20-1 to TRBJ2-3, with 12 bases lining up with TRBD2. CDR1 DFQATT and CDR2 SNEGSKA come from the germline V gene (reference sequence). The junction had 5 bases not matched to a gene; V was cut back by 4 bases and J by 6 bases. CDR3 size: 14 residues. The CDR3 DNA is TGCAGTGCTACAGGACTAGCGGGATTGGATACGCAGTATTTT. As protein: CSATGLAGLDTQYF.